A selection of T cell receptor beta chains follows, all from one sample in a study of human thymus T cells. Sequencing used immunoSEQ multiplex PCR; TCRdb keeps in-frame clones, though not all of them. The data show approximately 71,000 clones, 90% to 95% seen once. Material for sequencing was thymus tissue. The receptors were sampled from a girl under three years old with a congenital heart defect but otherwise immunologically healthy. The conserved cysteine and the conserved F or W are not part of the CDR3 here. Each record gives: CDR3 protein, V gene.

CDR3: ASSQDGTSGSTDTQY
V: TRBV4-2

CDR3: ASSQGKAGPTNNEQF
V: TRBV5-4

CDR3: SVGRVGVGFYNEQF
V: TRBV29-1

CDR3: ASSGGHLGTDTQY
V: TRBV11-2

CDR3: ASSLRAEISNQPQH
V: TRBV7-2

CDR3: SVENGTTWDPPQETQY
V: TRBV29-1

CDR3: ASSQERFETNHEQY
V: TRBV4-3

CDR3: ASSPEADTWNYGYT
V: TRBV9

CDR3: ASSLGPDREPYEQY
V: TRBV7-8

CDR3: ASRSPGQGSYNEQF
V: TRBV7-2

CDR3: ASSAIGTQY
V: TRBV7-8

CDR3: ASSLSGSPGANVLT
V: TRBV28

CDR3: ASSMTGTGTSTDTQY
V: TRBV11-2

CDR3: ASSLGFTNTGELF
V: TRBV5-1

CDR3: ASTGAPRVGYT
V: TRBV28

CDR3: ASSPLSCAGSYNEQF
V: TRBV5-1

CDR3: ATAPVLSGRTGNEQF
V: TRBV27

CDR3: ASGLRNRTGGGKNIQY
V: TRBV12-5

CDR3: ASRTRLDTQY
V: TRBV6-5

CDR3: ASSPTSPHTGGWWADTQY
V: TRBV28

CDR3: ASRTGGSYEQY
V: TRBV6-1

CDR3: ASSFRDQEQF
V: TRBV7-2

CDR3: ASTRTYLGEQY
V: TRBV11-2

CDR3: ASSFRDRGPNTEAF
V: TRBV7-9